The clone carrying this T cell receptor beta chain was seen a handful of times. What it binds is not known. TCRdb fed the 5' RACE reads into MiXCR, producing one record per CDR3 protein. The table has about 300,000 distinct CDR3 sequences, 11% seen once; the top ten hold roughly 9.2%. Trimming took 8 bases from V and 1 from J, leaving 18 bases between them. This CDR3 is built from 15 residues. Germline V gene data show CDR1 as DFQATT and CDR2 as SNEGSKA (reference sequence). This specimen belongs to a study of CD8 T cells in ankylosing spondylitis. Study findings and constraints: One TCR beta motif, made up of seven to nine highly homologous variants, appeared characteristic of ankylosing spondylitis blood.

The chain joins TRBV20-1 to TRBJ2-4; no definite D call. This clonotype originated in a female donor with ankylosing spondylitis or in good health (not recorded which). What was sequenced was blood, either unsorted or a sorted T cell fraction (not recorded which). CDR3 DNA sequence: TGCAGTATCTTACCCTGGAGCTTGGCCAAAAACATTCAGTACTTC. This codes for CSILPWSLAKNIQYF.